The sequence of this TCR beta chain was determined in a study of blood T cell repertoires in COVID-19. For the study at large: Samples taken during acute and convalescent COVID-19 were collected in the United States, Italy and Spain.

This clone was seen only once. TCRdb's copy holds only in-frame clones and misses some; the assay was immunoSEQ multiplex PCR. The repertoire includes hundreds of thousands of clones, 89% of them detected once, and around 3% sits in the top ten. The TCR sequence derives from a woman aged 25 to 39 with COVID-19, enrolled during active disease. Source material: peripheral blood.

In DNA, the CDR3 is TGTGCCAGCAGTACCTCCTGGGCAGGACAGGACTACGAGCAGTACTTC. It yields the protein CASSTSWAGQDYEQYF. The chain uses TRBV28 and TRBJ2-7, with 7 bases lining up with TRBD1. The J segment lost 3 bases and the V segment lost 5 bases, leaving 13 bases of the junction unmatched. The CDR3 spans 16 residues. Germline V gives CDR1 MDHEN, CDR2 SYDVKM.